Below, one T cell receptor (beta chain) is given with its context. As originally analysed: The authors estimated nucleated cell counts from reference gene primer amplification. Data came from immunoSEQ multiplex PCR; TCRdb stores just in-frame clones and leaves some out. V, J and clone size are taken as reported in that table, and D and trimming were inferred from the DNA itself. The repertoire includes 210,000 or so clones, nearly 90% of them detected once, and about 0.58% sits in the top ten. This sample was included in a study of blood T cell repertoires in COVID-19. Sequenced: peripheral blood. This TCR was recovered from a man aged 50 or older with acute or convalescent COVID-19.

The CDR3 sequence: CASSPTGGRYSYEQYF. The CDR3 DNA reads as TGTGCCAGCAGCCCGACAGGGGGCAGATACTCCTACGAGCAGTACTTC. The rearrangement joins TRBV7-9 to TRBJ2-7, with 10 nucleotides matching TRBD1. The V and J ends lost 5 bases and 0 bases, in that order; junction bases with no gene match: 7. Germline CDR1 reads SEHNR; CDR2 reads FQNEAQ (reference sequence). The CDR3 has 16 residues.